The clone carrying this T cell receptor (beta chain) was detected a few times. These data come from a study of blood T cell repertoires in COVID-19. Clones were read by immunoSEQ multiplex PCR, and TCRdb kept only the in-frame ones, dropping some. The sample consists of under 200,000 clones, around 75% of them appearing once. Trimming took off 3 bases at V and 3 bases at J, with 11 bases between the two ends. The CDR3 is 14 amino acids. Germline V lookup: CDR1 SEHNR, CDR2 FQNEAQ (reference sequence). The V call is TRBV7-9, the J call TRBJ1-2; maybe TRBD1 (6 bases). The material sequenced was peripheral blood. The receptor comes from a woman in her thirties or forties with COVID-19, enrolled during active disease. This CDR3 reads CASSFRGWDYGYTF. The CDR3 DNA follows: TGTGCCAGCAGCTTCAGGGGATGGGACTATGGCTACACCTTC.